These T cell receptor beta chains were read from a single sample in a study of T-cell memory formation after mild COVID-19. Using its own MiXCR run on the 5' RACE reads, TCRdb lists one record per CDR3 protein. Of fewer than 450,000 distinct CDR3 sequences in the sample, 20% to 25% are singletons; the top ten hold 12%. Sequencing was carried out using PBMCs or a T cell subset sorted from them (not recorded which). The receptors originated from an adult woman who had mild COVID-19 (a few samples of this study predate the infection). Cell type and time point are not known. Both conserved end residues are part of each CDR3. A D gene is named only where the DNA matches it firmly. For some rows the clone size is stated as once, few or many, or as a class when expanded; others skip it.

d_gene	v_gene	j_gene	abundance	CDR3aa	CDR3nt
TRBD1	TRBV12-3/TRBV12-4	TRBJ1-5	few	CASSLLHRDRSYSNQPQHF	TGTGCCAGCAGTCTCCTCCACCGGGACAGGAGCTATAGCAATCAGCCCCAGCATTTT
.	TRBV27	TRBJ2-1	few	CVSRDGNSYNEQFF	TGTGTCAGCCGTGACGGGAACTCCTACAATGAGCAGTTCTTC
TRBD1	TRBV6-2/TRBV6-3	TRBJ1-1	few	CASSYFGQGLFPDTEAFF	TGTGCCAGCAGTTACTTCGGACAGGGGCTCTTTCCGGACACTGAAGCTTTCTTT
.	TRBV18	TRBJ2-2	.	CASSPGRANTGELFF	TGTGCCAGCTCACCAGGGCGCGCGAACACCGGGGAGCTGTTTTTT
.	TRBV7-3	TRBJ2-1	many	CASSHIAGQAVDEQFF	TGTGCCAGCAGCCATATAGCGGGACAGGCTGTCGATGAGCAGTTCTTC
TRBD1	TRBV3-1	TRBJ1-1	.	CASSQEAGGTEAFF	TGTGCCAGCAGCCAGGAAGCAGGGGGCACTGAAGCTTTCTTT
TRBD1	TRBV7-9	TRBJ2-5	few	CASSLALPGQGETQYF	TGTGCCAGCAGCTTAGCCCTACCCGGACAGGGGGAGACCCAGTACTTC
.	TRBV24-1	TRBJ1-2	few	CATSDFSESYGYTF	TGTGCCACCAGTGATTTCTCCGAGAGCTATGGCTACACCTTC
.	TRBV19	TRBJ1-2	.	CASSTDRRANYGYTF	TGTGCCAGTAGTACCGACAGACGTGCAAACTATGGCTACACCTTC
.	TRBV4-2	TRBJ2-4	.	CASSQIFVETDGIQYF	TGTGCCAGCAGCCAAATCTTCGTAGAGACCGACGGCATTCAGTACTTC
TRBD2	TRBV3-1	TRBJ2-3	.	CASRQRTGGLSPDTQYF	TGTGCCAGCAGGCAACGAACGGGGGGACTATCCCCAGATACGCAGTATTTT
.	TRBV12-3/TRBV12-4	TRBJ2-6	few	CASNIAGQGRSGANVLTF	TGTGCCAGCAACATAGCGGGACAGGGCCGATCTGGGGCCAACGTCCTGACTTTC
.	TRBV7-6	TRBJ2-7	few	CASSLATQDYEQYF	TGTGCCAGCAGCTTAGCAACTCAGGACTACGAGCAGTACTTC
TRBD1	TRBV20-1	TRBJ1-1	.	CSAPTTGADTEAFF	TGCAGTGCTCCCACGACAGGGGCTGACACTGAAGCTTTCTTT
.	TRBV5-1	TRBJ2-3	few	CASSLWLEADTQYF	TGCGCCAGCAGCTTGTGGCTAGAGGCAGATACGCAGTATTTT
.	TRBV6-5	TRBJ2-2	few	CASSYYHQRSGELFF	TGTGCCAGCAGTTACTACCACCAGAGGAGCGGGGAGCTGTTTTTT
.	TRBV4-1	TRBJ2-1	few	CASSHPVRDTGREQFF	TGCGCCAGCAGCCACCCTGTCCGGGACACTGGACGTGAGCAGTTCTTC
.	TRBV9	TRBJ2-2	few	CASSSRLNTGELFF	TGTGCCAGCAGCTCCCGTTTGAACACCGGGGAGCTGTTTTTT
.	TRBV6-1	TRBJ2-7	few	CASRVPPVGQEQYF	TGTGCCAGCAGGGTACCCCCCGTCGGGCAAGAGCAGTACTTC
TRBD1	TRBV20-1	TRBJ1-1	few	CSARSRDRRTNTEAFF	TGCAGTGCTAGAAGCCGGGACAGGCGGACGAACACTGAAGCTTTCTTT
.	TRBV9	TRBJ1-2	.	CASSAGPEVYGYTF	TGTGCCAGCAGCGCAGGGCCCGAGGTCTATGGCTACACCTTC
TRBD1	TRBV6-2/TRBV6-3	TRBJ1-5	.	CASNPTGGFLSNQPQHF	TGTGCCAGCAATCCGACAGGGGGATTCCTTAGCAATCAGCCCCAGCATTTT
.	TRBV14	TRBJ2-5	few	CASSQVGASWETQYF	TGTGCCAGCAGCCAAGTTGGGGCTAGCTGGGAGACCCAGTACTTC
.	TRBV25-1	TRBJ2-5	few	CASSEYRVADQETQYF	TGTGCCAGCAGTGAATACCGGGTCGCGGATCAAGAGACCCAGTACTTC
.	TRBV15	TRBJ2-1	few	CATSYASKGVEQFF	TGTGCCACCAGCTATGCAAGTAAGGGGGTTGAGCAGTTCTTC
TRBD2	TRBV7-9	TRBJ2-1	few	CASSDTGGGYNEQFF	TGTGCCAGCAGCGACACTGGCGGGGGGTATAATGAGCAGTTCTTC
TRBD2	TRBV6-5	TRBJ2-1	many	CASALAGGTYNEQFF	TGTGCCAGCGCCCTAGCGGGAGGGACCTACAATGAGCAGTTCTTC
.	TRBV12-3/TRBV12-4	TRBJ1-5	few	CASTRNNQPQHF	TGTGCCAGCACCAGGAACAATCAGCCCCAGCATTTT
.	TRBV5-6	TRBJ2-1	few	CASSLVVQQGREQFF	TGTGCCAGCAGCTTGGTAGTTCAGCAGGGTAGGGAGCAGTTCTTC
.	TRBV24-1	TRBJ2-1	few	CATSDPDSPYNEQFF	TGTGCCACCAGTGACCCGGACAGTCCCTACAATGAGCAGTTCTTC
.	TRBV4-1	TRBJ2-7	.	CASSQEGTFVYEQYF	TGCGCCAGCAGCCAAGAAGGGACATTCGTCTACGAGCAGTACTTC
.	TRBV9	TRBJ2-7	few	CASSVQGGPYEQYF	TGTGCCAGCAGCGTTCAGGGGGGACCCTACGAGCAGTACTTC
TRBD1	TRBV5-1	TRBJ2-2	.	CASSPGQGPTGELFF	TGCGCCAGCAGCCCAGGACAGGGACCGACCGGGGAGCTGTTTTTT
TRBD1	TRBV6-6	TRBJ2-5	.	CASRSGTGKGETQYF	TGTGCCAGCAGGTCCGGGACAGGGAAAGGAGAGACCCAGTACTTC
TRBD2	TRBV2	TRBJ2-1	.	CASRAGLVTYNEQFF	TGTGCCAGCAGAGCTGGACTAGTCACCTACAATGAGCAGTTCTTC
.	TRBV5-5	TRBJ1-4	.	CASSSRGLEKLFF	TGTGCCAGCAGCTCAAGGGGCTTGGAAAAACTGTTTTTT
TRBD1	TRBV5-6	TRBJ1-5	.	CASSLGARGDSNQPQHF	TGTGCCAGCAGCTTGGGGGCCAGGGGGGATAGCAATCAGCCCCAGCATTTT
TRBD1	TRBV30	TRBJ1-2	few	CAWCPGTESYGYTF	TGTGCCTGGTGCCCCGGGACAGAGAGTTATGGCTACACCTTC
TRBD2	TRBV5-4	TRBJ2-7	.	CASSFGLAGYEQYF	TGTGCCAGCAGCTTCGGACTAGCGGGATATGAGCAGTACTTC
.	TRBV5-1	TRBJ2-3	.	CASSLSANSDTQYF	TGCGCCAGCAGCTTGTCGGCCAACTCAGATACGCAGTATTTT
.	TRBV11-2	TRBJ2-5	.	CASSLRQTLGETQYF	TGTGCCAGCAGCTTAAGACAGACCCTGGGGGAGACCCAGTACTTC
.	TRBV5-8	TRBJ2-1	few	CASSLRGIANYNEQFF	TGTGCCAGCAGCTTGCGGGGGATAGCGAACTACAATGAGCAGTTCTTC
.	TRBV5-1	TRBJ2-5	.	CASSLASSFETQYF	TGCGCCAGCAGCTTGGCCAGTTCCTTCGAGACCCAGTACTTC
TRBD1	TRBV12-3/TRBV12-4	TRBJ1-6	once	CASSLRGQGFSPLHF	TGTGCCAGCAGTTTGAGGGGACAGGGGTTTTCACCCCTCCACTTT
.	TRBV5-1	TRBJ2-1	few	CASSLRTQGNEQFF	TGCGCCAGCAGCCTTCGAACCCAGGGCAATGAGCAGTTCTTC
.	TRBV10-3	TRBJ1-2	few	CAISPGNNYGYTF	TGTGCCATCAGTCCGGGGAATAACTATGGCTACACCTTC
.	TRBV30	TRBJ2-7	.	CAWSSGIGRSEQYF	TGTGCCTGGAGCTCAGGGATAGGACGTTCTGAGCAGTACTTC
TRBD1	TRBV7-2	TRBJ2-5	few	CASSGSTGGETQYF	TGTGCCAGCAGCGGATCGACAGGGGGAGAGACCCAGTACTTC
TRBD2	TRBV15	TRBJ2-1	few	CATSRAGSGVSYNEQFF	TGTGCCACCAGCAGAGCGGGTAGCGGGGTGTCCTACAATGAGCAGTTCTTC
.	TRBV12-3/TRBV12-4	TRBJ1-4	few	CASSSPTGEKLFF	TGTGCCAGCAGTTCCCCGACTGGGGAAAAACTGTTTTTT
.	TRBV20-1	TRBJ2-1	.	CSAVAGAYNEQFF	TGCAGTGCCGTCGCGGGCGCCTACAATGAGCAGTTCTTC
TRBD2	TRBV12-5	TRBJ2-3	few	CASGTRLAGDKDTQYF	TGTGCTAGTGGAACTCGACTAGCGGGAGACAAAGATACGCAGTATTTT
.	TRBV2	TRBJ2-1	few	CASSVIPHEQFF	TGTGCCAGCAGTGTGATTCCCCATGAGCAGTTCTTC
.	TRBV24-1	TRBJ2-3	few	CATSSATTDTQYF	TGTGCCACCAGTAGCGCTACCACAGATACGCAGTATTTT
TRBD2	TRBV27	TRBJ2-1	.	CASSFLGGTSGMVEQFF	TGTGCCAGCAGTTTTTTGGGCGGGACTAGCGGGATGGTTGAGCAGTTCTTC
.	TRBV7-2	TRBJ2-7	.	CASSLIHYEQYF	TGTGCCAGCAGCTTGATCCACTACGAGCAGTACTTC
TRBD2	TRBV3-1	TRBJ2-5	few	CASSRTSGGTEETQYF	TGTGCCAGCAGTCGTACTAGCGGGGGGACCGAAGAGACCCAGTACTTC
TRBD2	TRBV20-1	TRBJ2-7	few	CSAREKPQTSGFLSYEQYF	TGCAGTGCTAGAGAGAAGCCGCAGACTAGCGGGTTCCTCTCCTACGAGCAGTACTTC
.	TRBV7-2	TRBJ2-7	few	CASSLRGDRNYEQYF	TGTGCCAGCAGCTTAAGGGGGGACAGAAACTACGAGCAGTACTTC
.	TRBV12-3/TRBV12-4	TRBJ1-1	.	CASRTFVRGLNTEAFF	TGTGCCAGCAGGACATTTGTGCGGGGTCTGAACACTGAAGCTTTCTTT